The source of this T cell receptor beta chain is a study of beta chain features in type 1 diabetes. Expressed TCRB transcripts were sequenced because the entire RNA isolate underwent reverse transcription. The assay was immunoSEQ multiplex PCR, and TCRdb's table has in-frame clones only and misses some. Of roughly 250,000 clones in the sample, over 9.5% are singletons; the top ten hold approximately 0.03%. Only a few counts were recorded for this clone. Germline V CDR1 and CDR2: SGHRS, YFSETQ. Deletions cut 0 bases from V and 6 bases from J, with 10 bases between. This CDR3 has 13 residues. V usage is TRBV5-1 and J usage is TRBJ2-7; tentatively, D is TRBD1 (5 bases). Sequencing input: naive CD4+ T cells from blood. The receptor comes from a woman in her late teens or twenties in good health. CDR3 protein: CASSLEGSGEQYF. CDR3 sequence (DNA): TGCGCCAGCAGCTTGGAGGGGTCCGGCGAGCAGTACTTC. The full variable domain, its missing parts supplied by reference TRBV5-1 and TRBJ2-7, is KAGVTQTPRYLIKTRGQQVTLSCSPISGHRSVSWYQQTPGQGLQFLFEYFSETQRNKGNFPGRFSGRQFSNSRSEMNVSTLELGDSALYLCASSLEGSGEQYFGPGTRLTVT.